The clone carrying this TCR beta chain was counted only a few times. Its antigen remains unidentified. The library was made from cDNA and included unique molecular identifiers. From around 1 to 10 million T cells, 400,000 to 650,000 cDNA molecules were obtained. Each CDR3 protein is one row after TCRdb ran MiXCR on the PCR reads. Counted here are 600,000 to 750,000 distinct CDR3 sequences, 55% to 60% occurring once; the ten biggest clones make up around 11%. Per germline, CDR1 SGHVS and CDR2 FNYEAQ. This CDR3 is built from 16 residues. The V segment lost 5 bases and the J segment 2 bases; nucleotides outside the gene matches: 6. The source of the sample is a study of post-analysis software for immune sequencing data. As for the study in general: The courses of disease that were included comprised relapsing-remitting, secondary progressive and progressive-relapsing multiple sclerosis. Study-level findings and limits: Multiple sclerosis was associated with a significant reduction in normalized Chao1 diversity relative to controls. Controls had lower frequencies than patients of roughly five TRBV segments, which included TRBV5-6, TRBV5-1 and TRBV20-1. Samples prepared in the same batch strongly co-clustered by F measure.

V usage is TRBV7-6 and J usage is TRBJ2-1, with 10 positions matching TRBD2. The sample comprised blood. The TCR originated in a girl aged 2 to 10 with multiple sclerosis. For the CDR3, the DNA is TGTGCCAGCAGCCTCCTAGCGGGGGCTACCTACAATGAGCAGTTCTTC. It yields the protein CASSLLAGATYNEQFF.